The rows below give T cell receptor beta chains drawn from one sample of a study of breast tumors, draining lymph nodes, adjacent tissues. TCRdb re-derived calls from the multiplex PCR reads in MiXCR, one entry per CDR3 protein. The sample has some 85,000 distinct CDR3 sequences, around 29% seen once; the top ten hold 7.5% to 10%. Material: axillary lymph node tissue. All receptors come from a female donor with breast cancer. Some clones in this sample may be carry-over from other donors' samples. Both conserved end residues are part of each CDR3. A D gene is named only where the DNA matches it firmly. Size is stated for part of the rows, as once, few or many counts, or as a class when the clone is expanded.

j_call | v_call | clone_size | d_call | cdr3_aa | cdr3_nt
TRBJ2-7 | TRBV11-3 | many | NA | CASSLVRAVYEQYF | TGTGCCAGCAGCTTAGTCAGGGCAGTTTACGAGCAGTACTTC
TRBJ2-3 | TRBV5-6 | many | NA | CASSLGVVEVRF | TGTGCCAGCAGCTTGGGGGTTGTGGAAGTCCGGTTT
TRBJ2-1 | TRBV14 | many | NA | CASSLRGFGGDEQFF | TGTGCCAGCAGCCTAAGGGGGTTCGGGGGCGATGAGCAGTTCTTC
TRBJ2-7 | TRBV20-1 | many | TRBD2 | CSAPHLAGSYEQYF | TGCAGTGCACCACATCTAGCGGGATCCTACGAGCAGTACTTC
TRBJ1-2 | TRBV14 | many | TRBD1 | CASRNGTGFYGYTF | TGTGCCAGCAGGAACGGGACAGGGTTTTATGGCTACACCTTC
TRBJ2-7 | TRBV5-1 | many | TRBD1 | CVTATGTGPTYEQYF | TGCGTGACCGCCACCGGGACAGGGCCCACCTACGAGCAGTACTTC
TRBJ2-1 | TRBV30 | many | NA | CALRIAYNEQFF | TGTGCCTTACGTATAGCGTACAATGAGCAGTTCTTC
TRBJ2-3 | TRBV29-1 | NA | NA | CSVEGRGWAQYF | TGCAGCGTTGAGGGTCGGGGATGGGCGCAGTATTTT
TRBJ2-7 | TRBV4-2 | NA | NA | CASNWNGPYEQYF | TGTGCCAGCAACTGGAACGGACCCTACGAGCAGTACTTC
TRBJ2-7 | TRBV6-2/TRBV6-3 | few | TRBD2 | CASSLSGTSGYEQYF | TGTGCCAGCAGTCTCTCCGGGACTAGCGGCTACGAGCAGTACTTC
TRBJ2-5 | TRBV6-2/TRBV6-3 | many | TRBD2 | CASSSNLGLAGAVETQYF | TGTGCCAGCAGTTCAAATTTGGGACTAGCGGGAGCTGTAGAGACCCAGTACTTC
TRBJ1-6 | TRBV30 | many | NA | CAWSVTWSSPLHF | TGTGCCTGGAGTGTAACATGGTCTTCACCCCTCCACTTT
TRBJ2-5 | TRBV18 | many | NA | CASSPQAGETQYF | TGTGCCAGCTCACCTCAGGCGGGAGAGACCCAGTACTTC
TRBJ2-7 | TRBV20-1 | NA | NA | CSVRDLETANEQYF | TGCAGTGTTAGAGATCTGGAGACTGCTAACGAGCAGTACTTC
TRBJ1-1 | TRBV7-9 | many | NA | CASSWPGPNTEAFF | TGTGCCAGCAGCTGGCCCGGGCCAAACACTGAAGCTTTCTTT
TRBJ2-5 | TRBV10-1 | NA | NA | CATVDNQEAQYF | TGCGCCACGGTGGACAACCAAGAGGCCCAGTACTTC
TRBJ2-5 | TRBV7-2 | many | TRBD1 | CASSQGTAETQYF | TGTGCCAGCAGCCAGGGGACAGCCGAGACCCAGTACTTC
TRBJ2-5 | TRBV5-1 | NA | TRBD2 | CASSCGRAQDTQYF | TGCGCCAGCAGCTGCGGGAGGGCCCAAGACACCCAGTACTTC
TRBJ2-6 | TRBV7-3 | NA | NA | CASSLGGRSGTNVLTF | TGTGCCAGCAGCCTAGGGGGGCGGTCTGGGACCAACGTCCTGACTTTC
TRBJ2-7 | TRBV29-1 | many | TRBD1 | CSVQGTSYEQYF | TGCAGCGTACAGGGGACCTCCTACGAGCAGTACTTC
TRBJ2-2 | TRBV12-3/TRBV12-4 | many | NA | CASSLVLNTGELFF | TGTGCCAGCAGTTTAGTTCTTAACACCGGGGAGCTGTTTTTT
TRBJ1-2 | TRBV12-3/TRBV12-4 | few | NA | CASSHGSQMGYTF | TGTGCCAGCAGTCACGGTTCCCAAATGGGCTACACCTTC
TRBJ2-1 | TRBV6-6 | many | NA | CASSYGANEQFF | TGTGCCAGCAGTTACGGGGCGAATGAGCAGTTCTTC
TRBJ2-5 | TRBV25-1 | many | NA | CASSESGARETQYF | TGTGCCAGCAGTGAATCGGGGGCGCGGGAGACCCAGTACTTC
TRBJ1-5 | TRBV19 | many | NA | CATVDRAYSNQPQHF | TGTGCCACCGTAGACAGAGCTTATAGCAATCAGCCCCAGCATTTT
TRBJ2-1 | TRBV20-1 | many | TRBD2 | CSASRTSGINNEQFF | TGCAGTGCCAGCAGGACTAGCGGGATAAACAATGAGCAGTTCTTC
TRBJ1-1 | TRBV6-6 | few | NA | CASTTGTEAFF | TGTGCCAGCACTACAGGGACTGAAGCTTTCTTT
TRBJ2-7 | TRBV7-9 | many | NA | CASSLWSDEQYF | TGTGCCAGCAGCTTATGGAGTGACGAGCAGTACTTC
TRBJ2-1 | TRBV11-2 | many | NA | CASSFRGAESYNEQFF | TGTGCCAGCAGCTTCCGGGGCGCAGAATCCTACAATGAGCAGTTCTTC
TRBJ2-3 | TRBV20-1 | many | NA | CSAGPKDTQYF | TGCAGTGCAGGACCAAAAGATACGCAGTATTTT
TRBJ2-2 | TRBV7-3 | many | NA | CASSQGLDTGELFF | TGTGCCAGCAGCCAGGGGTTGGACACCGGGGAGCTGTTTTTT
TRBJ2-3 | TRBV6-1 | many | TRBD2 | CASRLRLAGVLDTQYF | TGTGCCAGCAGGCTTCGACTAGCGGGAGTTTTAGATACGCAGTATTTT
TRBJ1-3 | TRBV3-1 | many | NA | CASSQGETRHTIYF | TGTGCCAGCAGCCAAGGGGAGACCCGACACACCATATATTTT
TRBJ2-2 | TRBV9 | many | NA | CASSVEDTGELFF | TGTGCCAGCAGCGTAGAAGACACCGGGGAGCTGTTTTTT